What follows is one T cell receptor (beta chain) and its context. The record originates from a study of blood T cell repertoires in COVID-19. Study as a whole: Some COVID-19 samples were acute and others convalescent; all came from the United States, Italy and Spain.

Original processing methods: Researchers report that nucleated cell counts were estimated from reference gene primer amplification. The protocol was immunoSEQ multiplex PCR, while the TCRdb copy is restricted to in-frame clones and leaves out a portion. V, J and clone size reflect that table, while D and trimming were determined from the DNA. Of under 200,000 clones listed, 75% to 85% are singletons. Germline V lookup: CDR1 SEHNR, CDR2 FQNEAQ (reference sequence). The V end lost 3 bases, the J end lost 4 bases, and 10 bases lay between the germline ends. There are 13 residues in the CDR3. This TCR was recovered from a human donor in a cohort sampled during active COVID-19. This chain connects TRBV7-9 to TRBJ2-7, with D perhaps matching TRBD1 (5 bases). The sequencing sample was made of peripheral blood. In nucleotides, the CDR3 is TGTGCCAGCAGCTTCCAGGGCTTGTACGAGCAGTACTTC. It translates to CASSFQGLYEQYF.